Below, 9 T cell receptor beta chains from the same sample are listed, as sequenced in a study of T cells in Graves' hyperthyroidism and ophthalmopathy. Template material for amplifying TCR beta CDR3 regions consisted of RNA transcripts. A first-round RT-PCR of the TCR CDR3 used the HTBI primer set. TCRdb re-derived calls from the multiplex PCR reads in MiXCR, one entry per CDR3 protein. The sample has 400,000 to 500,000 distinct CDR3 sequences; roughly an eighth are singletons. Sequencing used blood. These receptors came from a woman aged 18-30 years with Graves' hyperthyroidism.

This clonotype has at least ten counts. The chain recombines TRBV7-9 with TRBJ2-1; 9 bases align to TRBD1. J lost 8 bases, V lost 7 bases, and 12 bases had no gene match. The CDR3 runs to 15 residues. Looked up from germline, CDR1 is SEHNR and CDR2 is FQNEAQ (reference sequence). The CDR3 DNA reads as TGTGCCAGCAATACAGGCCGGGACAGGGCCCATGAGCAGTTCTTC. Protein: CASNTGRDRAHEQFF.

This clonotype was picked up many times. The chain uses TRBV20-1 and TRBJ1-1; no firm D call. The CDR3 consists of 14 residues. V was pared by 2 bases and J by 1 base, with 11 bases between. Per germline, CDR1 DFQATT and CDR2 SNEGSKA (reference sequence). The CDR3 DNA reads as TGCAGTGCTAGACTCCTCCCCGGGAACACTGAAGCTTTCTTT. Translating it yields CSARLLPGNTEAFF.

The chain recombines TRBV2 with TRBJ1-5, with D perhaps matching TRBD1 (5 bases). The CDR3 extends over 14 amino acids. The germline V gene has CDR1 SNHLY and CDR2 FYNNEI. V was trimmed by 2 bases and J by 5 bases, leaving 10 bases between them. The CDR3 nucleotides read TGTGCCAGCAGTGAAAATAGGGGACATCAGCCCCAGCATTTT. Its translation: CASSENRGHQPQHF.

This clonotype was observed a single time. The chain uses TRBV7-2 and TRBJ2-7; 14 bases match TRBD2. The V gene's germline CDR1 is SGHTA and CDR2 FQGNSA. J was trimmed by 0 bases and V by 5 bases; bases with no gene match: 0. The CDR3 length is 15 residues. The CDR3 loop reads CASSGTSGGSYEQYF. The CDR3, as DNA: TGTGCCAGCAGCGGGACTAGCGGGGGCTCCTACGAGCAGTACTTC.

This clonotype showed up many times. V and J are TRBV29-1 and TRBJ2-7; 8 bases agree with TRBD2. The CDR3 is 15 amino acids. V shed 0 bases and J 3 bases; nucleotides not matched to a gene: 7. CDR1 and CDR2 from the germline V gene are SQVTM and ANQGSEA. The CDR3 DNA reads as TGCAGCGTTGAAGATGGGGAAACTAGCGGCTACGAGCAGTACTTC. It translates to CSVEDGETSGYEQYF.

This clonotype was recorded at least ten times. The rearrangement uses TRBV20-1 and TRBJ2-7, with D perhaps matching TRBD2 (7 bases). CDR1 and CDR2 from the germline V gene are DFQATT and SNEGSKA (reference sequence). V was trimmed by 0 bases and J by 2 bases, leaving 14 bases between them. The CDR3 has 15 residues. The CDR3 sequence is CSARDRAGAAYEQYF. The CDR3 nucleotides are TGCAGTGCTAGAGATCGTGCGGGGGCGGCCTACGAGCAGTACTTC.

This clonotype occurred a few times. J is TRBJ2-7 and V is TRBV6-5; 9 bases are shared with TRBD2. The ends lost 0 bases at V and 3 bases at J; junction bases unmatched: 9. The CDR3 is 17 residues long. Germline V gives CDR1 MNHEY, CDR2 SVGAGI. CDR3 region: CASSYSSTGLALYEQYF. CDR3 coding DNA: TGTGCCAGCAGTTACTCTAGCACGGGACTAGCCCTCTACGAGCAGTACTTC.

This clonotype was seen at least ten times. The chain is built from TRBV12-5 and TRBJ2-2, with D possibly TRBD2 on 6 matching bases. The V end lost 4 bases, the J end lost 1 base, and 10 bases lay between the germline ends. The CDR3 has 15 residues. The germline CDR1 and CDR2 sequences are LGHNT and FRNRAP. CDR3 sequence (DNA): TGTGCTAGTGGTTCCGGAGCGGGGAACACCGGGGAGCTGTTTTTT. It codes for CASGSGAGNTGELFF.

The rearrangement uses TRBV30 and TRBJ1-2; 7 bases agree with TRBD1. With V trimmed by 0 bases and J by 8 bases, 6 bases remained unmatched. This CDR3 spans 13 amino acids. Looked up from germline, CDR1 is GTSNPN and CDR2 is SVGIG (reference sequence). This CDR3 is CAWSVQQGPGYTF. As DNA, the CDR3 is TGTGCCTGGAGTGTACAACAGGGGCCAGGCTACACCTTC.